A selection of T cell receptor beta chains follows, all from one sample in a study of CD8 T cells in ankylosing spondylitis. One entry per CDR3 protein results from TCRdb running MiXCR on the 5' RACE reads. The sample includes about 200,000 distinct CDR3 sequences, 9.5% to 15% of them seen just once. Sequencing was done on a sample of blood, either unsorted or a sorted T cell fraction (not recorded which). Source of these receptors: a male donor with ankylosing spondylitis or in good health (not recorded which). Each CDR3 is given with its conserved first and last residue. A D gene is named only where the DNA matches it firmly. Not all rows give a size; the values are once, few, many and, for expanded clones, a class.

D gene: NA
V gene: TRBV11-3
clone size: NA
J gene: TRBJ2-1
CDR3 length: 14
CDR3 DNA: TGTGCCAGCAGCTTAGAGTCCAATTCCAATGAGCAGTTCTTC
CDR3 protein: CASSLESNSNEQFF

D gene: TRBD1
V gene: TRBV11-2
clone size: NA
J gene: TRBJ2-4
CDR3 length: 15
CDR3 DNA: TGTGCCAGCAGCCAATTGACAGGGGCCAAAAACATTCAGTACTTC
CDR3 protein: CASSQLTGAKNIQYF

D gene: TRBD1
V gene: TRBV30
clone size: few
J gene: TRBJ2-7
CDR3 length: 16
CDR3 DNA: TGTGCCTGGAGTCGGGGCGGGCGACAGGGGAGGTACGAGCAGTACTTC
CDR3 protein: CAWSRGGRQGRYEQYF

D gene: TRBD2
V gene: TRBV6-5
clone size: few
J gene: TRBJ2-7
CDR3 length: 15
CDR3 DNA: TGTGCCAGCAGTTACTCGACTAGCGGTGCCTACGAGCAGTACTTC
CDR3 protein: CASSYSTSGAYEQYF

D gene: NA
V gene: TRBV9
clone size: many
J gene: TRBJ2-1
CDR3 length: 14
CDR3 DNA: TGTGCCAGCAGCGCCGGGACCCTACCCAATGAGCAGTTCTTC
CDR3 protein: CASSAGTLPNEQFF

D gene: NA
V gene: TRBV19
clone size: few
J gene: TRBJ2-7
CDR3 length: 13
CDR3 DNA: TGTGCCAGTAGGGACGGACCCTCCTACGAGCAGTACTTC
CDR3 protein: CASRDGPSYEQYF

D gene: TRBD1
V gene: TRBV27
clone size: few
J gene: TRBJ2-7
CDR3 length: 16
CDR3 DNA: TGTGCCAGCACCTCAGGGACAGGCGCCCTGACAGGCGAGCAGTACTTC
CDR3 protein: CASTSGTGALTGEQYF

D gene: NA
V gene: TRBV29-1
clone size: few
J gene: TRBJ1-5
CDR3 length: 13
CDR3 DNA: TGCAGCGTTGCCAGGGGAAGCAATCAGCCCCAGCATTTT
CDR3 protein: CSVARGSNQPQHF

D gene: NA
V gene: TRBV3-1
clone size: NA
J gene: TRBJ2-5
CDR3 length: 16
CDR3 DNA: TGTGCCAGCAGAGATGTGGCCCGGGGAGGTGAGGAGACCCAGTACTTC
CDR3 protein: CASRDVARGGEETQYF

D gene: NA
V gene: TRBV30
clone size: few
J gene: TRBJ2-2
CDR3 length: 14
CDR3 DNA: TGTGCCTGGACAGACAGACTGAACACCGGGGAGCTGTTTTTT
CDR3 protein: CAWTDRLNTGELFF

D gene: NA
V gene: TRBV5-1
clone size: few
J gene: TRBJ2-4
CDR3 length: 15
CDR3 DNA: TGCGCCAGCAGCAGTTTACGCATCGCCAAAAACATTCAGTACTTC
CDR3 protein: CASSSLRIAKNIQYF

D gene: NA
V gene: TRBV20-1
clone size: NA
J gene: TRBJ2-5
CDR3 length: 17
CDR3 DNA: TGCAGCCCCTTTTCGTTCAGGGACCGACTCACCCAAGAGACCCAGTACTTC
CDR3 protein: CSPFSFRDRLTQETQYF

D gene: TRBD1
V gene: TRBV19
clone size: NA
J gene: TRBJ2-2
CDR3 length: 15
CDR3 DNA: TGTGCCAGTAGTATGGGGGACAGGGTCACCGGGGAGCTGTTTTTT
CDR3 protein: CASSMGDRVTGELFF

D gene: NA
V gene: TRBV20-1
clone size: NA
J gene: TRBJ1-1
CDR3 length: 13
CDR3 DNA: TGCAGTGCAAGCCAGGGGTGGAACACTGAAGCTTTCTTT
CDR3 protein: CSASQGWNTEAFF

D gene: TRBD1
V gene: TRBV4-1
clone size: few
J gene: TRBJ1-1
CDR3 length: 15
CDR3 DNA: TGCGCCAGCAGCCAACTCGGACAGGCGAACACTGAAGCTTTCTTT
CDR3 protein: CASSQLGQANTEAFF

D gene: TRBD2
V gene: TRBV27
clone size: few
J gene: TRBJ2-1
CDR3 length: 16
CDR3 DNA: TGTGCCAGCAGTTTCATAGCGGGAGGGCCTTACAATGAGCAGTTCTTC
CDR3 protein: CASSFIAGGPYNEQFF

D gene: NA
V gene: TRBV5-1
clone size: NA
J gene: TRBJ1-6
CDR3 length: 15
CDR3 DNA: TGCGCCAGCAGCTTGGCCGATGGGGCCACTACACCCCTCCACTTT
CDR3 protein: CASSLADGATTPLHF

D gene: NA
V gene: TRBV6-5
clone size: few
J gene: TRBJ1-4
CDR3 length: 15
CDR3 DNA: TGTGCCAGCAGTTCTAGTCTCAACTCGGGGGAAAAACTGTTTTTT
CDR3 protein: CASSSSLNSGEKLFF

D gene: TRBD1
V gene: TRBV12-3/TRBV12-4
clone size: NA
J gene: TRBJ2-2
CDR3 length: 14
CDR3 DNA: TGTGCCAGCAGTACAGGGGGCAGGACCGGGGAGCTGTTTTTT
CDR3 protein: CASSTGGRTGELFF

D gene: NA
V gene: TRBV4-1
clone size: NA
J gene: TRBJ1-1
CDR3 length: 14
CDR3 DNA: TGCGCCAGCAGCCAAGGTGGGATGAGGACTGAAGCTTTCTTT
CDR3 protein: CASSQGGMRTEAFF

D gene: NA
V gene: TRBV12-5
clone size: few
J gene: TRBJ2-1
CDR3 length: 15
CDR3 DNA: TGTGCTAGTGGTATCGGACTACAGCGATGGGGTGAGCAGTTCTTC
CDR3 protein: CASGIGLQRWGEQFF

D gene: NA
V gene: TRBV7-9
clone size: few
J gene: TRBJ2-2
CDR3 length: 16
CDR3 DNA: TGTGCCAGCAGCTTATCCGGGGGAGGTAACACCGGGGAGCTGTTTTTT
CDR3 protein: CASSLSGGGNTGELFF

D gene: TRBD2
V gene: TRBV7-9
clone size: NA
J gene: TRBJ2-5
CDR3 length: 13
CDR3 DNA: TGTGCCAGCTCGCGGGGGTCCCAAGAGACCCAGTACTTC
CDR3 protein: CASSRGSQETQYF

D gene: NA
V gene: TRBV9
clone size: few
J gene: TRBJ2-2
CDR3 length: 16
CDR3 DNA: TGTGCCAGCAGCCCAGGGCACACCGGGAAAACCGGGGAGCTGTTTTTT
CDR3 protein: CASSPGHTGKTGELFF

D gene: NA
V gene: TRBV6-1
clone size: few
J gene: TRBJ2-1
CDR3 length: 11
CDR3 DNA: TGTGCCAGCAGTGAAGGGGATGAGCAGTTCTTC
CDR3 protein: CASSEGDEQFF

D gene: TRBD1
V gene: TRBV15
clone size: few
J gene: TRBJ2-2
CDR3 length: 14
CDR3 DNA: TGTGCCACGTACCCGGGACAGGGGGCCGGGGAGCTGTTTTTT
CDR3 protein: CATYPGQGAGELFF

D gene: TRBD2
V gene: TRBV6-2/TRBV6-3
clone size: few
J gene: TRBJ2-3
CDR3 length: 18
CDR3 DNA: TGTGCCAGCAGTCCAACCGCCTCTAGCGGGGGTAGCACAGATACGCAGTATTTT
CDR3 protein: CASSPTASSGGSTDTQYF

D gene: NA
V gene: TRBV9
clone size: NA
J gene: TRBJ2-1
CDR3 length: 14
CDR3 DNA: TGTGCCAGCAGCGTCCCGTCCCACGACAATGAGCAGTTCTTC
CDR3 protein: CASSVPSHDNEQFF

D gene: TRBD2
V gene: TRBV7-2
clone size: few
J gene: TRBJ2-7
CDR3 length: 13
CDR3 DNA: TGTGCCAGCAGCCGGGGGGGTCTCTACGAGCAGTACTTC
CDR3 protein: CASSRGGLYEQYF

D gene: NA
V gene: TRBV19
clone size: NA
J gene: TRBJ2-1
CDR3 length: 15
CDR3 DNA: TGTGCCAGTAGTCCGCTATTATTATCCTACAATGAGCAGTTCTTC
CDR3 protein: CASSPLLLSYNEQFF

D gene: TRBD1
V gene: TRBV27
clone size: NA
J gene: TRBJ1-5
CDR3 length: 14
CDR3 DNA: TGTGCCAGCAGCTTAAGACAGGGTGATCAGCCCCAGCATTTT
CDR3 protein: CASSLRQGDQPQHF

D gene: TRBD2
V gene: TRBV7-2
clone size: few
J gene: TRBJ2-1
CDR3 length: 16
CDR3 DNA: TGTGCCAGCAGCTTAGTATCGGGAGGGAAGAACAATGAGCAGTTCTTC
CDR3 protein: CASSLVSGGKNNEQFF

D gene: NA
V gene: TRBV5-1
clone size: NA
J gene: TRBJ2-3
CDR3 length: 15
CDR3 DNA: TGCGCCAGCATTCCCGATAGCGAAGTGACAGATACGCAGTATTTT
CDR3 protein: CASIPDSEVTDTQYF

D gene: NA
V gene: TRBV5-1
clone size: many
J gene: TRBJ1-3
CDR3 length: 15
CDR3 DNA: TGCGCCAGCAGCTTGGAAGGGACCTCTGGAAACACCATATATTTT
CDR3 protein: CASSLEGTSGNTIYF

D gene: NA
V gene: TRBV10-2
clone size: NA
J gene: TRBJ2-2
CDR3 length: 13
CDR3 DNA: TGCGCCAGCAGCGCGGGGTTCGTCGGGGAGCTGTTTTTT
CDR3 protein: CASSAGFVGELFF

D gene: TRBD1
V gene: TRBV20-1
clone size: NA
J gene: TRBJ2-5
CDR3 length: 15
CDR3 DNA: TGCAGTGCCAAGGACAGGGGGACCTACCAAGAGACCCAGTACTTC
CDR3 protein: CSAKDRGTYQETQYF

D gene: NA
V gene: TRBV27
clone size: NA
J gene: TRBJ2-7
CDR3 length: 13
CDR3 DNA: TGTGCCGGCAGTTTATCGAGTAAGCTGGAGCAGTACTTC
CDR3 protein: CAGSLSSKLEQYF

D gene: TRBD2
V gene: TRBV7-2
clone size: few
J gene: TRBJ2-1
CDR3 length: 18
CDR3 DNA: TGTGCCAGCAGCTTAGCGGCCTTAGGCGGGAGAACCCACAATGAGCAGTTCTTC
CDR3 protein: CASSLAALGGRTHNEQFF

D gene: NA
V gene: TRBV7-9
clone size: NA
J gene: TRBJ1-1
CDR3 length: 17
CDR3 DNA: TGTGCCAGCAGCCCTCCCGGGTCCTTATCTGCGAACACTGAAGCTTTCTTT
CDR3 protein: CASSPPGSLSANTEAFF

D gene: TRBD2
V gene: TRBV2
clone size: NA
J gene: TRBJ2-5
CDR3 length: 18
CDR3 DNA: TGTGCCAGCAGATCCCCCCTAGCGGGGGGGCAGGGCGGGGAGACCCAGTACTTC
CDR3 protein: CASRSPLAGGQGGETQYF

D gene: TRBD1
V gene: TRBV4-1
clone size: NA
J gene: TRBJ1-4
CDR3 length: 15
CDR3 DNA: TGCGCCAGCAGCCCACAGGGGATCACTAATGAAAAACTGTTTTTT
CDR3 protein: CASSPQGITNEKLFF

D gene: NA
V gene: TRBV7-9
clone size: few
J gene: TRBJ2-7
CDR3 length: 15
CDR3 DNA: TGTGCCAGCAGCCACCGGGCAGGGGAGGTCTACGAGCAGTACTTC
CDR3 protein: CASSHRAGEVYEQYF

D gene: TRBD1
V gene: TRBV5-5
clone size: few
J gene: TRBJ2-7
CDR3 length: 14
CDR3 DNA: TGTGCCAGCAGCCCCAGGGGGCGCGACTACGAGCAGTACTTC
CDR3 protein: CASSPRGRDYEQYF

D gene: NA
V gene: TRBV5-6
clone size: NA
J gene: TRBJ2-7
CDR3 length: 13
CDR3 DNA: TGTGCCAGCAGCCCCATTGGGACAACCGAGCAGTACTTC
CDR3 protein: CASSPIGTTEQYF

D gene: TRBD1
V gene: TRBV6-5
clone size: NA
J gene: TRBJ1-6
CDR3 length: 15
CDR3 DNA: TGTGCCAGCAGTTACCTATCAGGGGGGGATTCACCCCTCCACTTT
CDR3 protein: CASSYLSGGDSPLHF

D gene: TRBD2
V gene: TRBV12-5
clone size: NA
J gene: TRBJ2-7
CDR3 length: 18
CDR3 DNA: TGTGCTAGTGGTTCGCCGGGACTAGCGGGAGGACCTACCTACGAGCAGTACTTC
CDR3 protein: CASGSPGLAGGPTYEQYF

D gene: TRBD2
V gene: TRBV12-3/TRBV12-4
clone size: many
J gene: TRBJ2-1
CDR3 length: 14
CDR3 DNA: TGTGCCAGCAGACCCGGGACTAGCCTTTTGGAGCAGTTCTTC
CDR3 protein: CASRPGTSLLEQFF

D gene: TRBD1
V gene: TRBV12-3/TRBV12-4
clone size: NA
J gene: TRBJ1-1
CDR3 length: 17
CDR3 DNA: TGTGCCAGCAGGGACAGGGGAGCATTAACGGCAGCCACTGAAGCTTTCTTT
CDR3 protein: CASRDRGALTAATEAFF

D gene: NA
V gene: TRBV9
clone size: NA
J gene: TRBJ1-2
CDR3 length: 15
CDR3 DNA: TGTGCCAGCAGCGCAGACTCGGGACGGTTCTATGGCTACACCTTC
CDR3 protein: CASSADSGRFYGYTF

D gene: NA
V gene: TRBV6-4
clone size: NA
J gene: TRBJ2-2
CDR3 length: 11
CDR3 DNA: TGTGCCAGCAGGAGAGGGGGAAAGCTGTTTTTT
CDR3 protein: CASRRGGKLFF

D gene: NA
V gene: TRBV2
clone size: few
J gene: TRBJ1-1
CDR3 length: 14
CDR3 DNA: TGTGCCAGCAGTGAATTTCGAGGGTACACTGAAGCTTTCTTT
CDR3 protein: CASSEFRGYTEAFF

D gene: TRBD2
V gene: TRBV29-1
clone size: many
J gene: TRBJ2-7
CDR3 length: 14
CDR3 DNA: TGCAGCGTCGGGGTCTCTAGCGGGAGGTACGAGCAGTACTTC
CDR3 protein: CSVGVSSGRYEQYF